These T cell receptor beta chains were read from a single sample in a study of blood T cells in healthy people across ages. TCRdb itself ran the 5' RACE reads through MiXCR, one entry per CDR3 protein. The data contain 1.5 million to 2 million distinct CDR3 sequences, roughly 50% of them singletons. The sample was blood. The source of these receptors is a woman aged 40 to 55 in good health. CDR3s include the opening cysteine and the closing phenylalanine or tryptophan. Each record gives: CDR3 protein, CDR3 DNA, V gene, clone size, J gene, D gene. The D gene is left open where the match is weak. The size entry is marked missing in some rows and otherwise reads once, few, many or a size class.

CASSPPNQGQETQYF	TGTGCCAGCTCACCACCCAATCAGGGTCAAGAGACCCAGTACTTC	TRBV18	few	TRBJ2-5	.
CASKRRGLSGANVLTF	TGCGCCAGCAAACGGAGGGGACTCTCTGGGGCCAACGTCCTGACTTTC	TRBV5-1	.	TRBJ2-6	.
CASTVRGNSETQYF	TGTGCCAGCACTGTCAGGGGGAATTCAGAGACCCAGTACTTC	TRBV6-5	few	TRBJ2-5	TRBD1
CSATQRGGRGTDTQYF	TGCAGTGCCACCCAACGGGGGGGGCGCGGTACAGATACGCAGTATTTT	TRBV20-1	.	TRBJ2-3	TRBD2
CASSTPVDRSSYNSPLHF	TGTGCCAGCAGCACCCCAGTGGACAGGAGCTCCTATAATTCACCCCTCCACTTT	TRBV7-2	.	TRBJ1-6	TRBD1
CASRRGAEWNTQYF	TGTGCCAGCAGGCGGGGGGCTGAGTGGAATACGCAGTATTTT	TRBV6-2/TRBV6-3	.	TRBJ2-3	TRBD2
CAIRERRGNEQFF	TGTGCCATCAGGGAGCGGAGGGGAAATGAGCAGTTCTTC	TRBV10-3	.	TRBJ2-1	.
CASSPQLPGVGEQYF	TGTGCCAGCAGTCCCCAGCTTCCGGGGGTAGGGGAGCAGTACTTC	TRBV27	few	TRBJ2-7	.
CSVGRGSDTQYF	TGCAGCGTGGGAAGGGGGTCAGATACGCAGTATTTT	TRBV29-1	.	TRBJ2-3	.
CASGQAPLWEQYF	TGTGCCAGCGGTCAGGCCCCCCTGTGGGAGCAGTACTTC	TRBV28	.	TRBJ2-7	.
CASSLSRQGYEQFF	TGTGCCAGCAGTTTATCTAGACAGGGCTATGAGCAGTTCTTC	TRBV27	few	TRBJ2-1	TRBD1
CASSPRDPAREKLFF	TGTGCCAGCTCACCACGGGATCCAGCGAGGGAAAAACTGTTTTTT	TRBV18	.	TRBJ1-4	.
CASSLEDRASNIQYF	TGTGCCAGCAGCTTAGAAGACAGAGCTTCGAACATTCAGTACTTC	TRBV7-9	.	TRBJ2-4	.
CASGTGYDNSPLHF	TGTGCCAGCGGGACAGGGTATGATAATTCACCCCTCCACTTT	TRBV27	.	TRBJ1-6	TRBD1
CASRLLGTYKSDTQYF	TGTGCCAGCAGGCTCCTCGGGACCTATAAGTCAGATACGCAGTATTTT	TRBV2	few	TRBJ2-3	.
CASSPNIGLAGGSSSTDTQYF	TGTGCCAGCAGCCCTAACATCGGACTAGCGGGGGGCTCCAGTAGCACAGATACGCAGTATTTT	TRBV11-1	.	TRBJ2-3	TRBD2
CASMRDGNQPQHF	TGTGCCAGCATGAGGGACGGCAATCAGCCCCAGCATTTT	TRBV6-5	.	TRBJ1-5	.
CASSHYGNQETQYF	TGTGCCAGCAGCCATTACGGGAACCAAGAGACCCAGTACTTC	TRBV7-2	few	TRBJ2-5	.
CASSAARGVYEQYF	TGTGCCAGCAGTGCCGCTAGGGGAGTATACGAGCAGTACTTC	TRBV6-5	.	TRBJ2-7	.
CASSYSDPGQGFSYEQYF	TGTGCCAGCAGTTACTCAGACCCGGGACAGGGGTTCTCCTACGAGCAGTACTTC	TRBV6-5	few	TRBJ2-7	TRBD1
CAIHGTGNRGYNEQFF	TGTGCCATCCATGGTACGGGGAATCGGGGGTACAATGAGCAGTTCTTC	TRBV28	.	TRBJ2-1	.
CASSPGTGGGTEAFF	TGTGCCAGCAGCCCCGGGACAGGGGGCGGCACTGAAGCTTTCTTT	TRBV7-3	.	TRBJ1-1	TRBD1
CASSYQGGRTEAFF	TGTGCCAGCAGTTATCAGGGGGGGAGGACTGAAGCTTTCTTT	TRBV6-5	.	TRBJ1-1	TRBD1
CASRASGTAKNIQYF	TGCGCCAGCCGCGCTAGCGGGACAGCCAAAAACATTCAGTACTTC	TRBV5-1	.	TRBJ2-4	TRBD2
CASSDRRYGYTF	TGTGCCAGCTCGGACAGGCGCTATGGCTACACCTTC	TRBV27	few	TRBJ1-2	TRBD1
CSGGRVGTQYF	TGCAGTGGGGGGAGGGTCGGTACGCAGTATTTT	TRBV20-1	.	TRBJ2-3	TRBD2
CAIRGATGHEQYF	TGTGCCATCAGAGGAGCGACAGGCCACGAGCAGTACTTC	TRBV10-3	.	TRBJ2-7	.
CASSQDLLAGGSRADTQYF	TGCGCCAGCAGCCAAGATCTTCTAGCGGGGGGGAGCCGCGCAGATACGCAGTATTTT	TRBV4-1	.	TRBJ2-3	TRBD2
CSVFLGQANYGYTF	TGCAGCGTTTTTCTGGGACAGGCGAACTATGGCTACACCTTC	TRBV29-1	.	TRBJ1-2	TRBD1
CASSQDGTGGLGQPQHF	TGTGCCAGCAGCCAAGACGGGACAGGGGGGTTAGGGCAGCCCCAGCATTTT	TRBV4-2	few	TRBJ1-5	TRBD1
CASSYLGEVGETQYF	TGTGCCAGCAGCTACTTGGGGGAGGTGGGAGAGACCCAGTACTTC	TRBV7-2	few	TRBJ2-5	.
CSADATGGQETQYF	TGCAGTGCTGATGCGACAGGGGGCCAAGAGACCCAGTACTTC	TRBV20-1	.	TRBJ2-5	TRBD1
CASSYHGVGQGDGYTF	TGTGCCAGCAGTTACCATGGAGTGGGACAGGGGGATGGCTACACCTTC	TRBV6-2/TRBV6-3	.	TRBJ1-2	TRBD1
CASRVTGVEETQYF	TGTGCCAGCAGAGTGACAGGCGTAGAAGAGACCCAGTACTTC	TRBV6-2/TRBV6-3	.	TRBJ2-5	.
CAISESPGTGSPLHF	TGTGCCATCAGTGAGTCTCCCGGGACCGGTTCACCCCTCCACTTT	TRBV10-3	once	TRBJ1-6	.
CASSSGGPKETQYF	TGTGCCAGCAGTTCGGGGGGGCCAAAAGAGACCCAGTACTTC	TRBV7-2	.	TRBJ2-5	TRBD2
CASSQDVGQGHRSYGYTF	TGTGCCAGCAGCCAAGATGTGGGACAGGGGCATCGGAGCTATGGCTACACCTTC	TRBV3-1	.	TRBJ1-2	TRBD1
CSARDPPHSLETQYF	TGCAGTGCTAGAGATCCCCCACATAGTCTAGAGACCCAGTACTTC	TRBV20-1	few	TRBJ2-5	.
CASSHGAGYEQYF	TGCGCCAGCAGCCATGGGGCGGGCTACGAGCAGTACTTC	TRBV4-1	few	TRBJ2-7	.
CASSYSSRGRNSPLHF	TGTGCCAGCAGTTACTCGTCCAGGGGGAGAAATTCACCCCTCCACTTT	TRBV6-5	.	TRBJ1-6	TRBD1